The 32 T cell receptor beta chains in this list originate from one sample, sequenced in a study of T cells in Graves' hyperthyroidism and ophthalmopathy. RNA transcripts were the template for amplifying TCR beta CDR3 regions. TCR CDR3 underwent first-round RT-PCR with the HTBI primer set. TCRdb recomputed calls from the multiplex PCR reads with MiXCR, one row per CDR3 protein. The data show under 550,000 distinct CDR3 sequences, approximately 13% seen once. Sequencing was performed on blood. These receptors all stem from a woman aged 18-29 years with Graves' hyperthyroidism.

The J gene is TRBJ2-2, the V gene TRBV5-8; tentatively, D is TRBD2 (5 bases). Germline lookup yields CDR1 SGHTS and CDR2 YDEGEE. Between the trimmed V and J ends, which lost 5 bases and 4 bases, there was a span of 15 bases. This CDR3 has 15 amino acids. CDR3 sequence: CASSPGLTPTGELFF. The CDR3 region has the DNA TGTGCCAGCAGTCCCGGACTCACTCCCACCGGGGAGCTGTTTTTT.

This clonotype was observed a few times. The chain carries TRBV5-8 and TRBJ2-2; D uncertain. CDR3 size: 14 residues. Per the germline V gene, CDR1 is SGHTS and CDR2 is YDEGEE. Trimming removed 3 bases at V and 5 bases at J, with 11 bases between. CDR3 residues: CASSSVLTTGELFF. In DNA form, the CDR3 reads TGTGCCAGCAGCTCGGTATTGACAACCGGGGAGCTGTTTTTT.

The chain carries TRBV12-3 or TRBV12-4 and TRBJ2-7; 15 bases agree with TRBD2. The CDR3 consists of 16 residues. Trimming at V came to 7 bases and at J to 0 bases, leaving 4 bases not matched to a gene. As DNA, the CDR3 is TGTGCCAGCAAAGGACTAGCGGGAGGGAGCTCCTACGAGCAGTACTTC. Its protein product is CASKGLAGGSSYEQYF.

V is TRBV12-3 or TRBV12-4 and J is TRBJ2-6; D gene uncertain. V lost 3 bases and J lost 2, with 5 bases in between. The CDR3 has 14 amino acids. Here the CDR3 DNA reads TGTGCCAGCAGTTTCCCTGCTGGGGCCAACGTCCTGACTTTC. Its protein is CASSFPAGANVLTF.

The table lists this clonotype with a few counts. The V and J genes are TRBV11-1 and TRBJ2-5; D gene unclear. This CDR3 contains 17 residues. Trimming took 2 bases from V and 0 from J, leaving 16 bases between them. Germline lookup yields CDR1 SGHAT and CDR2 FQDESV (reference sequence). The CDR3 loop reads CASSLSERASYQETQYF. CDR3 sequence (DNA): TGTGCCAGCAGCTTATCGGAGCGAGCCTCGTACCAAGAGACCCAGTACTTC.

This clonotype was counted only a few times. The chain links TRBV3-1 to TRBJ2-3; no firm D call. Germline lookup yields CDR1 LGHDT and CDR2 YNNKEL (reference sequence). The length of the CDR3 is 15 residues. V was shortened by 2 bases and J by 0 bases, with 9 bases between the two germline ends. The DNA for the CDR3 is TGTGCCAGCAGCCAACTTCCGACTAGCACAGATACGCAGTATTTT. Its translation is CASSQLPTSTDTQYF.

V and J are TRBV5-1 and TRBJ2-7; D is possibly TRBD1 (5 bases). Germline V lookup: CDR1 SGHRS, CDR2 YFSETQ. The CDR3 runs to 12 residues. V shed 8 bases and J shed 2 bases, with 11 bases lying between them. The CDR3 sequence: CARAPGPYEQYF. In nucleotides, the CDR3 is TGCGCCAGGGCCCCAGGGCCCTACGAGCAGTACTTC.

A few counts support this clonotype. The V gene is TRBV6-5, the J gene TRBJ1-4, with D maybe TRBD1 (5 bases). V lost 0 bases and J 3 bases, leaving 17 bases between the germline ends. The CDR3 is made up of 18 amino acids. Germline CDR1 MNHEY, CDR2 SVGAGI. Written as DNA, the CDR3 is TGTGCCAGCAGTTACTCGATCTCTCCGCAGGGAGCTAATGAAAAACTGTTTTTT. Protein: CASSYSISPQGANEKLFF.

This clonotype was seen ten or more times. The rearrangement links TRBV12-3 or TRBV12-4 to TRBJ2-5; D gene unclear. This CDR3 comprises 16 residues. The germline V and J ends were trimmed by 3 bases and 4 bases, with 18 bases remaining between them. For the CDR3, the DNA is TGTGCCAGCAGTTTTCGGGCAGGACGAGGTTTAGAGACCCAGTACTTC. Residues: CASSFRAGRGLETQYF.

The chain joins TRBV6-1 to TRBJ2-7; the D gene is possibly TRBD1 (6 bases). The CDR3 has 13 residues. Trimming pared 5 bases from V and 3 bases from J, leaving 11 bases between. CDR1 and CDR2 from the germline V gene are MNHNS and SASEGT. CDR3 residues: CASSTGSYYEQYF. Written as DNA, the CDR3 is TGTGCCAGCAGTACAGGGTCCTACTACGAGCAGTACTTC.

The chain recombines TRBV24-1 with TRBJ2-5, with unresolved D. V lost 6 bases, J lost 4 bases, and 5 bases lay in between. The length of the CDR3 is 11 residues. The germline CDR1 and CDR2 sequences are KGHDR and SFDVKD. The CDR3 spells CATSLAETQYF. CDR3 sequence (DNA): TGTGCCACCAGTTTAGCAGAGACCCAGTACTTC.

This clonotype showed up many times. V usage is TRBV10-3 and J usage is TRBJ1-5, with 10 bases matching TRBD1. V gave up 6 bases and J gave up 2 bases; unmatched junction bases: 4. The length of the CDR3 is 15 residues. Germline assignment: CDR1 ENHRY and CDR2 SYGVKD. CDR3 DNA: TGTGCCATCAGCTCCGGGACAGGGGGCAATCAGCCCCAGCATTTT. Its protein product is CAISSGTGGNQPQHF.

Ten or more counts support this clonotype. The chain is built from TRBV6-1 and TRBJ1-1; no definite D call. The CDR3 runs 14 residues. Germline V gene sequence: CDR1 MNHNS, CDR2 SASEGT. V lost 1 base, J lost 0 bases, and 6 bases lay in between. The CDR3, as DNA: TGTGCCAGCAGTGAAGAGGTGCTGAACACTGAAGCTTTCTTT. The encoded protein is CASSEEVLNTEAFF.

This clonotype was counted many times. CDR3 amino acids: CASSGNLGWEQYF. CDR3 DNA sequence: TGTGCCAGCAGTGGGAATTTAGGATGGGAGCAGTACTTC. The J gene is TRBJ2-7, the V gene TRBV28; D not certain. V lost 5 bases, J lost 7 bases, and 15 bases lay in between. CDR3 length: 13 residues. CDR1 is MDHEN, CDR2 SYDVKM, per germline.

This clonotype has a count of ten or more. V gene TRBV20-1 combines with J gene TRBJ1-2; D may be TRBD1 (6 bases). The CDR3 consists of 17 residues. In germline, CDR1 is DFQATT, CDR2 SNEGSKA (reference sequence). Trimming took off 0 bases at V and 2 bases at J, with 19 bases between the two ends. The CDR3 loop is CSARDGTLAKKNYGYTF. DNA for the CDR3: TGCAGTGCTAGAGACGGGACACTGGCGAAAAAAAACTATGGCTACACCTTC.

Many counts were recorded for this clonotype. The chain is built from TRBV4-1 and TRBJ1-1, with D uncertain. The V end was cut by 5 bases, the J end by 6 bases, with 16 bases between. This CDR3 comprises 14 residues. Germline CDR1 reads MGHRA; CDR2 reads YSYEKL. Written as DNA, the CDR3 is TGCGCCAGCAGCTCGGAGGTTTTACGGTCTGAAGCTTTCTTT. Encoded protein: CASSSEVLRSEAFF.

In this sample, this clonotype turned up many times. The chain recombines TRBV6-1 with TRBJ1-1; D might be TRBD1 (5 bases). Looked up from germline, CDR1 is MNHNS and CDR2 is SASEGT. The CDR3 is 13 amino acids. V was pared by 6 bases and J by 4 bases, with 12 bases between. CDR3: CASRAGLSTEAFF. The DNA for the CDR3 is TGTGCCAGCAGGGCGGGACTGAGCACTGAAGCTTTCTTT.

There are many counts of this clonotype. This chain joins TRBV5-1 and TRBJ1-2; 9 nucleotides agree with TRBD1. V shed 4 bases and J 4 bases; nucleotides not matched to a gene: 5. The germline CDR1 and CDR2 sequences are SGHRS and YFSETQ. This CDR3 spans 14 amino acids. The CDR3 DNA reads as TGCGCCAGCAGCCCTCGGACAGGGGCCTATGGCTACACCTTC. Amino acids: CASSPRTGAYGYTF.

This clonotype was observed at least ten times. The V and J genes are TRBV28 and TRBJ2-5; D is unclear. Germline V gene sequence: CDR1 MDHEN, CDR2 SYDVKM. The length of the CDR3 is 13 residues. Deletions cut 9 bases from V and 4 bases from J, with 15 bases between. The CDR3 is CASRIGYGETQYF. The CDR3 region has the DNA TGTGCCAGTAGGATCGGGTACGGAGAGACCCAGTACTTC.

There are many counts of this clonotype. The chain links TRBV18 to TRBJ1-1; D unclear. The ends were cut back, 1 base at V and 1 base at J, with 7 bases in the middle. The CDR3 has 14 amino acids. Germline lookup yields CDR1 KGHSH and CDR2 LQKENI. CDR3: CASSPRRGNTEAFF. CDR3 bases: TGTGCCAGCTCACCACGTAGAGGGAACACTGAAGCTTTCTTT.

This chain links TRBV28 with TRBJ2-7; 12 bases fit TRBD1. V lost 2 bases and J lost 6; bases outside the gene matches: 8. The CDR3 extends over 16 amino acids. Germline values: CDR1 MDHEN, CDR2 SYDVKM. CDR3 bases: TGTGCCAGCAGTTTAAATAGAGGGACAGGGGGCGCCGAGCAGTACTTC. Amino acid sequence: CASSLNRGTGGAEQYF. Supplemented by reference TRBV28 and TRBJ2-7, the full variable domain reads DVKVTQSSRYLVKRTGEKVFLECVQDMDHENMFWYRQDPGLGLRLIYFSYDVKMKEKGDIPEGYSVSREKKERFSLILESASTNQTSMYLCASSLNRGTGGAEQYFGPGTRLTVT.

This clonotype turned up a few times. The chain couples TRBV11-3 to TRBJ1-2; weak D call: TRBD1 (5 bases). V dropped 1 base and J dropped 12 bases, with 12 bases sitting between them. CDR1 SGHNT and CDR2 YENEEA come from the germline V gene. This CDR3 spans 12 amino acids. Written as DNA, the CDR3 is TGTGCCAGCAGCTTAGGAGGGGTCGGCCACACCTTC. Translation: CASSLGGVGHTF.

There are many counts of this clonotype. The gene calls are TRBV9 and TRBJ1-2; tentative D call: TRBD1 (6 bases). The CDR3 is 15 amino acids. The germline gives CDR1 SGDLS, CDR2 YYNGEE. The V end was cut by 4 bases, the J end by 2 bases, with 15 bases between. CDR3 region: CASSSPGHSNYGYTF. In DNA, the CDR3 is TGTGCCAGCAGCTCGCCGGGACACTCAAACTATGGCTACACCTTC. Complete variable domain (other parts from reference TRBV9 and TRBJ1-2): DSGVTQTPKHLITATGQRVTLRCSPRSGDLSVYWYQQSLDQGLQFLIQYYNGEERAKGNILERFSAQQFPDLHSELNLSSLELGDSALYFCASSSPGHSNYGYTFGSGTRLTVV.

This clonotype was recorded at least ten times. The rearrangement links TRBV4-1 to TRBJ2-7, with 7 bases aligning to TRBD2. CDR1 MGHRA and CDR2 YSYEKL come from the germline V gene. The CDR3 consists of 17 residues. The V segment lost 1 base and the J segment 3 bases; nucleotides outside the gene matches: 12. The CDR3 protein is CASSQAPEWLADYEQYF. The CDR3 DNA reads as TGCGCCAGCAGCCAAGCCCCCGAGTGGCTAGCGGACTACGAGCAGTACTTC.

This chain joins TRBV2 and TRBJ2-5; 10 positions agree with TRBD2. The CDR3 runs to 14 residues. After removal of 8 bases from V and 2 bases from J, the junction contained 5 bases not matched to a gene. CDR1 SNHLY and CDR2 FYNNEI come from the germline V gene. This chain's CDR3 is CASQGLAAQETQYF. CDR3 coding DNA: TGTGCCAGCCAAGGACTAGCGGCACAAGAGACCCAGTACTTC.

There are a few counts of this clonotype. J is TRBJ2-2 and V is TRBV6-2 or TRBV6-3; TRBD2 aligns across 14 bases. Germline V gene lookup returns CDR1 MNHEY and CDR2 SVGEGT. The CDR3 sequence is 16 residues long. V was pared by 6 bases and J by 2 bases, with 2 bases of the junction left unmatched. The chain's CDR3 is CASSGLAGGNTGELFF. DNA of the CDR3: TGTGCCAGCAGCGGACTAGCGGGAGGAAACACCGGGGAGCTGTTTTTT.

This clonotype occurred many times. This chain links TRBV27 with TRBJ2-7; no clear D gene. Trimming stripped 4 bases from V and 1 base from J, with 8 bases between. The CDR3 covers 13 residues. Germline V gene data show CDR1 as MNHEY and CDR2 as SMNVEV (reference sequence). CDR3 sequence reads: CASSYRRSYEQYF. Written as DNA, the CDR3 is TGTGCCAGCAGTTACCGACGATCCTACGAGCAGTACTTC.

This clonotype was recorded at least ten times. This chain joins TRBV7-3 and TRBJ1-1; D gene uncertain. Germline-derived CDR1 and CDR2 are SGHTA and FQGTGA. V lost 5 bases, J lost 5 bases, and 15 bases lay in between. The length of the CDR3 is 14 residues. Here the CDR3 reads CASSPRGSGTEAFF. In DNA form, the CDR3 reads TGTGCCAGCAGCCCGCGGGGTTCCGGGACTGAAGCTTTCTTT.

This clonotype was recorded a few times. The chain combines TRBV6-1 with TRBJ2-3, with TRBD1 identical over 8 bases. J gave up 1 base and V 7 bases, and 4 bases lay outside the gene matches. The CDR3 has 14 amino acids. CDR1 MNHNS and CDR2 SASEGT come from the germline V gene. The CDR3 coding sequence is TGTGCCAGCATCGACAGGGGCCGCACAGATACGCAGTATTTT. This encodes CASIDRGRTDTQYF.

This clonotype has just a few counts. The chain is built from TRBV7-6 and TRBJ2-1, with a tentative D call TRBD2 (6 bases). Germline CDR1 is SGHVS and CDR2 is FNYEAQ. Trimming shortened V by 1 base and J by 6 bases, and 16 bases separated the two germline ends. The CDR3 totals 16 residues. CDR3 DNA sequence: TGTGCCAGCAGCTTAGAGGCGCAGGGAGGCGGCAATGAGCAGTTCTTC. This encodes CASSLEAQGGGNEQFF.

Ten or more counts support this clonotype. CDR3 in DNA: TGCAGTGCTACTGTGGGGGCCTCTAACTATGGCTACACCTTC. Translated, it gives CSATVGASNYGYTF. V gene TRBV20-1 combines with J gene TRBJ1-2; D is possibly TRBD1 (6 bases). Trimming cost V 4 bases and J 0 bases, with 12 bases left between them. Germline loops: CDR1 DFQATT, CDR2 SNEGSKA (reference sequence). CDR3 length: 14 amino acids.

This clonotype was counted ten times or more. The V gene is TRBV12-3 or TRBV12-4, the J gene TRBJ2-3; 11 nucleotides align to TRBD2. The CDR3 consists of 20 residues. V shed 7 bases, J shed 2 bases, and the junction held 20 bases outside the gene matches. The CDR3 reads CASTGLKGLAELLTTDTQYF. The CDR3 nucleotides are TGTGCCAGCACCGGACTAAAGGGACTAGCGGAGCTCTTAACCACAGATACGCAGTATTTT.